The rows below give T cell receptor beta chains drawn from one sample of a study of OX40 agonist ivuxolimab in advanced cancers. TCRdb keeps only in-frame clones here, not all; method: immunoSEQ multiplex PCR. The sample carries roughly 41,000 clones, around 81% recorded once. The sequenced sample was CD4+ or CD8+ T cells sorted from blood, obtained in a trial of the OX40 agonist ivuxolimab. These receptors were obtained from an adult with an advanced solid tumor such as melanoma, head and neck, liver or kidney cancer. Both conserved end residues are part of each CDR3. The D gene is left open where the match is weak. Some rows have no size entry. The others give once, few or many, or a class for an expanded clone.

abundance	v_gene	d_gene	CDR3aa
.	TRBV10-3	.	CAISLGDTNTGELFF
.	TRBV7-2	.	CASRRLVPDTQYF
.	TRBV2	TRBD1	CASRGGHEQYF
.	TRBV10-3	TRBD2	CAISEALAGRTGELFF
.	TRBV7-3	TRBD1	CASSFTGASYNEQFF
.	TRBV27	.	CASSPAPRGRRNQPQHF
once	TRBV5-4	TRBD1	CASSFRDSRAYEQYF
.	TRBV18	.	CASSPRRQAYNEQFF
.	TRBV14	.	CASSQVGRGTDTQYF
.	TRBV19	.	CASSAQRETQYF
.	TRBV15	.	CATSRDGDGGFF
once	TRBV7-9	TRBD1	CASSLGQGGGSPLHF
.	TRBV19	.	CATATGSYLETQYF
.	TRBV5-4	.	CASSLTGPNEKLFF
.	TRBV12-5	.	CASGLFGTGELFF
few	TRBV29-1	.	CSVGQFQETQYF
.	TRBV2	.	CASSEVQLSEKLFF
.	TRBV2	.	CASKRAQTNYGYTF
few	TRBV19	TRBD1	CASRTTGTNSPLHF
.	TRBV9	TRBD2	CASSGAGAPLDPGTDTQYF
once	TRBV29-1	.	CSVDGTLNTEAFF
.	TRBV7-6	TRBD1	CASSLGQLETQYF
.	TRBV4-1	TRBD2	CASSQDRLAGGLETQYF
.	TRBV18	TRBD2	CASSPRLAGSTDTQYF
.	TRBV14	.	CASSHNPPGGLFF
.	TRBV28	.	CASSLQSPYEQYF
.	TRBV7-9	TRBD2	CASSRQGVAGGQYNEQFF
.	TRBV5-6	.	CASSSRTGSETQYF
.	TRBV7-8	.	CASSLSLQGLRETQYF
.	TRBV6-4	TRBD1	CASSETRGTADTDTQYF
.	TRBV7-9	.	CASSLGHLNTEAFF
.	TRBV10-1	TRBD1	CASIELEGQHTDTQYF
.	TRBV2	.	CASSDRALSLSYEQYF
.	TRBV25-1	TRBD1	CASSVNRGNQPQHF
.	TRBV6-5	TRBD2	CASSFRSGGGADTQYF
.	TRBV28	TRBD1	CASRTTGTGFFVEQYF
.	TRBV18	.	CASSPIVTTNEKLFF
few	TRBV4-1	TRBD2	CASSQSSLGGLSSGANVLTF
.	TRBV7-2	.	CASSSGLLNTEAFF
.	TRBV5-4	.	CASSRWGMNTEAFF
.	TRBV14	TRBD2	CASSRSGASTDTQYF
.	TRBV19	TRBD2	CASRPGTSGSSYNEQFF
.	TRBV30	.	CAWSVDWNEQFF
.	TRBV7-6	TRBD2	CASSHPRLAGDTQYF
few	TRBV2	.	CASSVLLQNQPQHF
.	TRBV20-1	.	CSARLGSEQYF
.	TRBV6-1	TRBD2	CASSAASGAYNEQFF
.	TRBV5-1	TRBD1	CASSLQGNEQFF
.	TRBV5-1	.	CASSPDGGRTDTQYF